Presented here are 8 T cell receptor beta chains from one specimen sequenced in a study of OX40 agonist ivuxolimab in advanced cancers. Sequenced by immunoSEQ multiplex PCR; TCRdb stores in-frame clones only, minus some. The table shows 55,000 to 65,000 clones, with roughly 90% occurring only once. The sample was CD4+ or CD8+ T cells sorted from blood, taken in a trial of the OX40 agonist ivuxolimab. The receptor set was obtained from an adult with an advanced solid tumor such as melanoma, head and neck, liver or kidney cancer.

The J gene is TRBJ1-3, the V gene TRBV11-2; 7 bases match TRBD1. This CDR3 has 16 amino acids. The germline V gene encodes CDR1 SGHAT and CDR2 FQNNGV. Trimming cost V 5 bases and J 0 bases; bases outside gene matches: 7. The CDR3 DNA is TGTGCCAGCAGCGACCGACAGGGTTCCTCTGGAAACACCATATATTTT. This codes for CASSDRQGSSGNTIYF.

This rearrangement joins TRBV5-4 to TRBJ2-7, with D perhaps matching TRBD1 (6 bases). V was cut by 0 bases and J by 4 bases, with 14 bases left in between. This CDR3 comprises 15 residues. Germline V gene sequence: CDR1 SGHNT, CDR2 YYREEE (reference sequence). The CDR3 nucleotides read TGTGCCAGCAGCTTGGTCAGGGGTAACGGTTACGAGCAGTACTTC. Protein: CASSLVRGNGYEQYF.

The V call is TRBV7-8, the J call TRBJ2-7; D perhaps matches TRBD2 (6 bases). The V and J ends lost 0 bases and 0 bases respectively, with 18 bases between them. The CDR3 length is 18 residues. CDR1 and CDR2 from the germline V gene are SGHVS and FQNEAQ. CDR3 loop: CASSLARSRAGTSYEQYF. The CDR3 bases are TGTGCCAGCAGCTTAGCCCGGTCAAGGGCGGGAACCTCCTACGAGCAGTACTTC.

The chain uses TRBV5-4 and TRBJ2-6; no reliable D call. Germline V gene lookup returns CDR1 SGHNT and CDR2 YYREEE (reference sequence). This CDR3 is built from 16 residues. Trimming took 1 base from V and 2 from J, leaving 10 bases between them. The CDR3 spells CASSLKLITGANVLTF. The CDR3, as DNA: TGTGCCAGCAGCTTGAAGCTGATTACTGGGGCCAACGTCCTGACTTTC.

The chain couples TRBV10-1 to TRBJ2-7; TRBD2 aligns across 9 bases. CDR3 length: 14 residues. Germline CDR1 WNHNN, CDR2 SYGVQD (reference sequence). V gave up 2 bases and J gave up 3 bases; unmatched junction bases: 2. The CDR3 DNA follows: TGCGCCAGCAGTGAGACTAGCGGGTACTACGAGCAGTACTTC. Encoded protein: CASSETSGYYEQYF.

The chain is built from TRBV19 and TRBJ1-2; the D gene is possibly TRBD1 (5 bases). The CDR3 totals 13 residues. Germline V CDR1 and CDR2: LNHDA, SQIVND (reference sequence). Trimming removed 1 base at V and 6 bases at J, with 9 bases between. As DNA, the CDR3 is TGTGCCAGTAGTATAGCAGGGATGGATGGCTACACCTTC. It translates to CASSIAGMDGYTF.

This clone was seen only once. The CDR3 loop is CASSGTAFPGELFF. The CDR3 DNA is TGTGCCAGCAGCGGGACAGCCTTTCCCGGGGAGCTGTTTTTT. The chain links TRBV25-1 to TRBJ2-2; 7 bases line up with TRBD1. V was clipped by 6 bases and J by 6 bases; unmatched bases: 7. Per the germline V gene, CDR1 is MGHDK and CDR2 is SYGVNS. CDR3 length: 14 residues.

The rearrangement uses TRBV14 and TRBJ2-7; weak D call: TRBD1 (5 bases). With 2 bases removed from V and 1 base from J, the gap between germline ends came to 21 bases. CDR1 and CDR2 from the germline V gene are SGHDN and FVKESK. The CDR3 length is 18 residues. CDR3 amino acids: CASSQKVDIQGRSYEQYF. In nucleotides, the CDR3 is TGTGCCAGCAGCCAAAAAGTTGACATCCAGGGTCGTTCCTACGAGCAGTACTTC.